The source of this TCR beta chain is a study of T cells in Graves' hyperthyroidism and ophthalmopathy. About the study: Peripheral blood sampling occurred at initial diagnosis, before any treatment.

This clonotype was counted between two and nine times. The antigen is undetermined. With 3 bases clipped from V and 4 bases from J, the junction kept 12 bases outside the gene matches. The CDR3 is 16 amino acids. Per germline, CDR1 MNHEY and CDR2 SMNVEV (reference sequence). Amplified TCR beta CDR3 regions came from RNA transcripts. An initial round of RT-PCR targeting the TCR CDR3 relied on the HTBI primer set. One entry per CDR3 protein, called by TCRdb with MiXCR from the multiplex PCR reads. The table has 300,000 to 350,000 distinct CDR3 sequences, about 14% seen once. Findings and limits, study-wide: Classification by a 13 V-J model distinguished ophthalmopathy from stable hyperthyroidism.

The PBMCs had their origin in more than 9.5 ml of fresh peripheral blood. The J gene is TRBJ2-7, the V gene TRBV27; TRBD2 agrees at 7 bases. The receptor comes from a young woman with Graves' hyperthyroidism. Source material: blood. The CDR3 DNA sequence: TGTGCCAGCAGTTTGTCCAATGCGGGAGAGGTATACGAGCAGTACTTC. Translating gives CASSLSNAGEVYEQYF.